This T cell receptor (beta chain) was documented in a study of T cell responses to AZD1222 COVID-19 vaccine (dated by TCRdb to the early 2020s). General notes on the study: AZD1222 recipients with second doses at about 4 weeks or about 12 weeks were pooled, because spike-specific TCR depth and breadth did not differ between schedules. Trial participants were enrolled by age into subgroups of 18-55, 56-69 and 70-plus years, and around 150, 29 and 61 TCR-sequenced participants, respectively, were included in these subgroups. TCR sequencing was performed for 230 to 250 trial participants, of whom roughly 200 were given two doses of AZD1222 and around 25 were given two doses of MenACWY control vaccine.

With regard to this clone: The antigen it recognizes is unknown. There are no base qualities to consult, and no much larger clone falls within one base.

The CDR3 regions of human TCRbeta chains were analyzed by immunosequencing. The original pipeline was this. Repertoire TCRs were matched against a reference library of SARS-CoV-2-specific TCRs generated with the MIRA antigen-specificity platform. Breadth was defined as the fraction of unique TCRs that were SARS-CoV-2-associated. Depth was defined as the fraction of total T cells that were SARS-CoV-2-associated. Using the MIRA data, each spike-specific TCR was mapped to the spike region that the TCR reacts to and placed in a CD4 or CD8 class. Log10-transformed breadth and depth values were compared by one-way ANOVA with Sidak's multiple comparisons tests. TCRdb holds this immuneACCESS table with in-frame rearrangements only. Some clones are missing; in checked studies, unresolved V genes explain under half, and the rest has no known cause. Clonal size and the V and J genes are those of that table, whereas D and trimming came from the DNA. This sample is represented by 120,000 to 150,000 clones; just over 85% of them were singletons. The ten largest clones represent nearly 3.5% of the sample.

Overall results and qualifications from the work: The 56-69-year group was small, and its depth increase did not reach significance, likely because of low power. Epitopes outside the regions mutated in the B.1.351 and B.1.1.7 variants were reportedly recognized by nearly half of the unique spike-specific TCRs. Participants were mostly white British, with more females than males. The authors suggested clonal diversity may have been underestimated. A significant rise in spike-specific TCR breadth and depth was observed after two AZD1222 doses relative to day 0 and relative to MenACWY recipients. Conclusions about previously exposed vaccinees are limited, since just five to seven AZD1222 recipients were seropositive for SARS-CoV-2 at baseline. Vaccine-associated CD4 TCRs spanned the whole spike protein, with dominant responses in regions 160-218 and 743-854. No day 14 peak-response samples were available, so repertoires were characterized only after the peak T cell response.

V is trimmed back by 5 bases and J by 5 bases, and the junction contains 2 bases that no gene match accounts for. For CDR1 and CDR2, the germline V gene lists SGHTA and FQGTGA. Reading from cysteine to phenylalanine, the CDR3 counts 13 amino acids. Here the CDR3 DNA is all that survives: 39 bases in frame from base 1. The time point label, as the study defines it: baseline before first vaccination. The vaccinee samples were drawn from two UK trials, COV001 and COV002, one of which was a single-blind randomized controlled phase 2/3 trial testing AZD1222 (ChAdOx1 nCoV-19) in healthy adults. For TCRbeta chain sequencing, PBMC samples were collected from trial participants at day 0 and at day 28 after the second dose.

The sequence was obtained from an adult in good health. The material sequenced was peripheral blood, taken on day 0 of AZD1222 vaccination. The rearranged segments are TRBV7-3 and TRBJ1-5; TRBD1 agrees with 8 junctional bases. The CDR3 corresponds to CASSEQGDQPQHF. Here is the DNA: TGTGCCAGCAGCGAACAGGGGGATCAGCCCCAGCATTTT.